This T cell receptor (beta chain) was recovered during a study of cytomegalovirus exposure and HLA in healthy donors. Study results and limitations: One variant, a missense change in DCLRE1C, was linked in a later analysis to TCR beta V- and J-gene trimming. Later analysis identified about 15,000 TCR beta sequences associated with HLA alleles, using a false discovery rate threshold of 0.05. Immune exposure data for these donors was limited to CMV serostatus.

Trimming cost V 1 base and J 5 bases, with 8 bases left between them. The CDR3 totals 13 residues. The germline V gene has CDR1 PRHDT and CDR2 FYEKMQ (reference sequence). A note on this clone: Its antigen is unknown.

The study ran its PCR with 60 Vbeta and 13 Jbeta primers. Profiling relied on immunoSEQ multiplex PCR, and the TCRdb table lists in-frame clones only, not all of them. There are around 130,000 clones in the sample; 75% occur only once, and less than 3% lies in the top ten. The genes are TRBV13 and TRBJ1-1; D gene uncertain. Sequencing was performed on PBMCs. The origin of this receptor is a middle-aged woman in good health and CMV-seropositive. In DNA form, the CDR3 reads TGTGCCAGCAGCTTAGAGGCGAGGACTGAAGCTTTCTTT. Residues: CASSLEARTEAFF.